Each of the 16 T cell receptor beta chains below was sequenced from the same sample in a study of regulatory T cells in long-lasting Graves disease. Both iRepertoire HTBI primers and Arm-PCR of CDR3 regions were used to build the TCR beta libraries. One entry per CDR3 protein results from TCRdb running MiXCR on the multiplex PCR reads. The sample records a few hundred thousand distinct CDR3 sequences, 15% to 20% being singletons. Described time point: newly diagnosed GD, antithyroid drugs for less than 3 months. The TCR library was made from RNA that had been extracted from PBMCs in TRIzol. The source material was peripheral blood mononuclear cells (PBMCs), sampled at new diagnosis, from a patient treated with antithyroid drugs. Receptors originate from a female donor with Graves disease.

J is TRBJ2-5 and V is TRBV2, with 9 bases that match TRBD1. The ends lost 1 base at V and 12 bases at J; junction bases unmatched: 3. The CDR3 sequence is 12 residues long. Germline CDR1 is SNHLY and CDR2 is FYNNEI. The CDR3 nucleotides are TGTGCCAGCAGTGAAGACAGGGGGCGAAAGTACTTC. It yields the protein CASSEDRGRKYF.

This clonotype was observed at least ten times. The V call is TRBV6-1, the J call TRBJ2-2; 9 bases fit TRBD1. The CDR3 consists of 16 residues. V lost 4 bases to trimming and J lost 0 bases; unmatched junction nucleotides: 3. The germline V gene encodes CDR1 MNHNS and CDR2 SASEGT. The DNA for the CDR3 is TGTGCCAGCAGTGCCCGGACAGGGGCGAACACCGGGGAGCTGTTTTTT. Protein sequence: CASSARTGANTGELFF.

The table lists this clonotype with many counts. The chain joins TRBV6-5 to TRBJ1-5; possible D gene TRBD1, 6 bases. CDR3 length: 14 residues. Germline CDR1 is MNHEY and CDR2 is SVGAGI. V lost 4 bases and J lost 7, with 14 bases in between. This CDR3 is CASSLVGGGQPQHF. The CDR3 coding sequence is TGTGCCAGCAGTTTGGTTGGGGGCGGGCAGCCCCAGCATTTT.

This clonotype occurred many times. This sequence joins TRBV20-1 and TRBJ2-1; 10 bases map to TRBD2. Germline V CDR1 and CDR2: DFQATT, SNEGSKA (reference sequence). The CDR3 consists of 14 residues. Trimming removed 3 bases from V and 8 bases from J; junction bases left unmatched: 7. The CDR3 DNA sequence: TGCAGTGCTAGTGTCCTAGCGGGAGTGGATGAGCAGTTCTTC. Its translation: CSASVLAGVDEQFF.

This clonotype was detected ten times or more. The chain employs TRBV6-5 and TRBJ2-3, with D tentatively TRBD2 (6 bases). The germline CDR1 and CDR2 sequences are MNHEY and SVGAGI. There are 14 residues in the CDR3. V was pared by 4 bases and J by 3 bases, with 11 bases between. In DNA form, the CDR3 reads TGTGCCAGCAGTTCTGGGGGAGGTACAGATACGCAGTATTTT. Protein product: CASSSGGGTDTQYF.

The V and J genes are TRBV14 and TRBJ2-7; TRBD2 aligns across 10 bases. V gave up 5 bases and J gave up 2 bases; unmatched junction bases: 6. CDR1 is SGHDN, CDR2 FVKESK, per germline. This CDR3 is 15 amino acids long. The CDR3: CASSWGLAGAYEQYF. In nucleotides, the CDR3 is TGTGCCAGCAGCTGGGGTCTAGCGGGAGCCTACGAGCAGTACTTC.

This clonotype was counted at least ten times. CDR3 coding DNA: TGTGCCAGCAGCTTAGCCCTAGAGTACGAGCAGTACTTC. Protein: CASSLALEYEQYF. The chain is built from TRBV7-8 and TRBJ2-7; no firm D call. The V and J ends lost 0 bases and 4 bases respectively, with 7 bases between them. Germline CDR1 reads SGHVS; CDR2 reads FQNEAQ. This CDR3 region has 13 residues.

This clonotype was detected ten times or more. The chain recombines TRBV27 with TRBJ1-5, with D tentatively TRBD1 (6 bases). Trimming took 2 bases from V and 6 from J, leaving 14 bases between them. CDR3 length equals 15 residues. Per the germline V gene, CDR1 is MNHEY and CDR2 is SMNVEV (reference sequence). The DNA for the CDR3 is TGTGCCAGCAGTTTAGTACAGGGTTCAGGTCAGCCCCAGCATTTT. This sequence encodes CASSLVQGSGQPQHF.

In its sample, this clonotype was seen many times. The rearrangement joins TRBV14 to TRBJ2-7, with 10 bases aligning to TRBD2. J lost 6 bases, V lost 0 bases, and 5 bases had no gene match. From germline, CDR1 is SGHDN and CDR2 FVKESK. There are 15 residues in the CDR3. The CDR3 here is CASSQDLAGVGEQYF. The CDR3 nucleotides are TGTGCCAGCAGCCAAGATCTAGCGGGAGTTGGCGAGCAGTACTTC.

This clonotype turned up a few times. The chain has TRBV5-1 and TRBJ2-5; possibly TRBD2 for D (5 bases). Germline loops: CDR1 SGHRS, CDR2 YFSETQ. The CDR3 consists of 12 residues. Trimming cost V 4 bases and J 5 bases, with 9 bases left between them. As DNA, the CDR3 is TGCGCCAGCAGCCCGGAGGTGGAGACCCAGTACTTC. This encodes CASSPEVETQYF.

The sample holds many counts of this clonotype. V and J are TRBV12-3 or TRBV12-4 and TRBJ2-2, with TRBD2 identical over 7 bases. V shed 3 bases, J shed 5 bases, and the junction held 3 bases outside the gene matches. This CDR3 has 14 amino acids. Here the CDR3 reads CASSFRGGTGELFF. The CDR3, as DNA: TGTGCCAGCAGTTTCCGGGGAGGGACCGGGGAGCTGTTTTTT.

This clonotype appeared many times. The J gene is TRBJ1-5, the V gene TRBV7-8; TRBD1 aligns across 7 bases. V lost 1 base to trimming and J lost 0 bases; unmatched junction nucleotides: 6. Looked up from germline, CDR1 is SGHVS and CDR2 is FQNEAQ. The CDR3 is made up of 17 amino acids. CDR3 sequence reads: CASSLGAGTVSNQPQHF. CDR3 nucleotides: TGTGCCAGCAGCTTAGGAGCCGGGACAGTTAGCAATCAGCCCCAGCATTTT.

This clonotype was seen ten or more times. V and J are TRBV4-2 and TRBJ2-7; D perhaps matches TRBD1 (5 bases). Germline values: CDR1 LGHNA, CDR2 YNFKEQ. V was cut by 0 bases and J by 0 bases, with 12 bases left in between. This CDR3 spans 16 amino acids. The CDR3 sequence is CASSQEVRGASYEQYF. The CDR3 DNA follows: TGTGCCAGCAGCCAAGAGGTAAGGGGCGCCTCCTACGAGCAGTACTTC.

The chain joins TRBV19 to TRBJ1-2; TRBD1 is a possible D gene (5 bases). Germline V CDR1 and CDR2: LNHDA, SQIVND (reference sequence). This CDR3 is 12 amino acids long. Trimming pared 6 bases from V and 4 bases from J, leaving 9 bases between. CDR3 nucleotide sequence: TGTGCCAGTAGCAGGGCCCCCTATGGCTACACCTTC. It encodes CASSRAPYGYTF.

This clonotype showed up many times. V and J are TRBV28 and TRBJ1-2; perhaps TRBD1 as D (5 bases). CDR3 size: 14 residues. V lost 4 bases to trimming and J lost 4 bases, with 13 bases between them. CDR1 MDHEN and CDR2 SYDVKM come from the germline V gene. The CDR3 DNA follows: TGTGCCAGCAGTTCTATGGGGGTAGGCTATGGCTACACCTTC. As protein: CASSSMGVGYGYTF.

This clonotype was counted at least ten times. The chain carries TRBV14 and TRBJ1-2; D remains ambiguous. The CDR3 is made up of 12 amino acids. Germline lookup yields CDR1 SGHDN and CDR2 FVKESK. V shed 3 bases and J shed 6 bases, with 8 bases lying between them. The CDR3 sequence: CASSQGAHGYTF. DNA of the CDR3: TGTGCCAGCAGCCAGGGAGCTCATGGCTACACCTTC.